The source of this T cell receptor beta chain is a study of cytomegalovirus exposure and HLA in healthy donors. Overall study context: HLA-typed donors were the source of tens of millions of unique TCRs held in an early data release.

The PCR made use of 60 Vbeta and 13 Jbeta primers. Using immunoSEQ multiplex PCR, the repertoire was profiled, and TCRdb retains in-frame clones only, with some absent. The sample holds roughly 190,000 clones, 84% seen once. Concerning this clone itself: Its specificity is not known.

Findings of the study overall: Equally common other TCR beta chains were less clonally expanded than HLA-associated ones, a later analysis found.

Although they were nominally healthy when sampled, donors likely had unrecorded immune exposures. The CDR3 has 17 amino acids. The V end lost 5 bases, the J end lost 3 bases, and 22 bases lay between the germline ends. Germline CDR1 is SEHNR and CDR2 is FQNEAQ (reference sequence). V usage is TRBV7-9 and J usage is TRBJ2-5; D perhaps matches TRBD1 (6 bases). The receptor comes from a woman aged 45 to 65 in good health and CMV-seropositive. Sequenced sample: PBMCs. CDR3: CASSPPIVQGRKETQYF. The CDR3 region has the DNA TGTGCCAGCAGCCCGCCAATAGTCCAGGGGCGGAAAGAGACCCAGTACTTC.